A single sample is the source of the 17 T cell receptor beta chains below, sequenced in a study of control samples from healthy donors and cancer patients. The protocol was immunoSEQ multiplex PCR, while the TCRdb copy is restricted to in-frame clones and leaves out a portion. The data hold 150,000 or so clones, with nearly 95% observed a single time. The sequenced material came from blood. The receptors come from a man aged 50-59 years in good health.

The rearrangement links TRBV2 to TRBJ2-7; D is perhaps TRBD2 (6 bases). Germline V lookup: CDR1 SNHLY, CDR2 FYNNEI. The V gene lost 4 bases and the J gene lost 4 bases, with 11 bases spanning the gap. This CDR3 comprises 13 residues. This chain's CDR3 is CASSVRAGYEQYF. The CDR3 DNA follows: TGTGCCAGCAGTGTCAGGGCGGGGTACGAGCAGTACTTC.

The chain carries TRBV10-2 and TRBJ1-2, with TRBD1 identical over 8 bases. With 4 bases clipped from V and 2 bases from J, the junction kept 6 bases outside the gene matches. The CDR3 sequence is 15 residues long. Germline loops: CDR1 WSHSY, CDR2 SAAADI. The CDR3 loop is CASSGLGQDNYGYTF. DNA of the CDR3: TGCGCCAGCAGTGGTTTGGGACAGGACAACTATGGCTACACCTTC.

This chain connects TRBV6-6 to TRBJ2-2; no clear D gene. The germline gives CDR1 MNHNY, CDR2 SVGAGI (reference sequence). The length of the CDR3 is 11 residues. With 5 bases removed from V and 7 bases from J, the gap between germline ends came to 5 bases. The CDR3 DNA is TGTGCCAGCAGTGAGGTCGGGGAGCTGTTTTTT. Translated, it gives CASSEVGELFF.

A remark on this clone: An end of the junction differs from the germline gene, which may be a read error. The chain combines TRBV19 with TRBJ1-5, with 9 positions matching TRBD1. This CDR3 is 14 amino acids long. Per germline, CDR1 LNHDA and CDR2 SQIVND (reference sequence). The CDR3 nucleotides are TGTGCCAGTAGGGGACAGGGAGGCAAGCAGCCCCAGCATTTT. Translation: CASRGQGGKQPQHF.

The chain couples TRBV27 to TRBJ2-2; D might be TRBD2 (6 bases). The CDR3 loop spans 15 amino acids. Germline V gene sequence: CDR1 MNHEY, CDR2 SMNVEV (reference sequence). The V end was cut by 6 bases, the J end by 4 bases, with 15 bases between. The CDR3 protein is CASRRAGTGTGELFF. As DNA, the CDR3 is TGTGCCAGCAGAAGGGCGGGAACGGGCACCGGGGAGCTGTTTTTT.

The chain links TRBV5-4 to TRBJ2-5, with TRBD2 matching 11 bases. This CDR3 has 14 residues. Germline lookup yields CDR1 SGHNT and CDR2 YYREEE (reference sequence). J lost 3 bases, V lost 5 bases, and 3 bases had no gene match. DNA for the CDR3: TGTGCCAGCAGTTCGGGACTAGCGGAAGAGACCCAGTACTTC. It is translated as CASSSGLAEETQYF.

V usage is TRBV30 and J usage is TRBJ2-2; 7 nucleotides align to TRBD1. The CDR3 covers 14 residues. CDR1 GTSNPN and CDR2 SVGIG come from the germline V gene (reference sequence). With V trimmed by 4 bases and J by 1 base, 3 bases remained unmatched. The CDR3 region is CAWKHRGNTGELFF. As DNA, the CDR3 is TGTGCCTGGAAGCACAGGGGGAACACCGGGGAGCTGTTTTTT.

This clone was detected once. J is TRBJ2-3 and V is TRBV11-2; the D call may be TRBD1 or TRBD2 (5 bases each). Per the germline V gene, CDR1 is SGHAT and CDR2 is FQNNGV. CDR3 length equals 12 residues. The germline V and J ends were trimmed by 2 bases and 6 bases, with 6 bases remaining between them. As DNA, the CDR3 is TGTGCCAGCAGCTTATGGGGGGATACGCAGTATTTT. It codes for CASSLWGDTQYF.

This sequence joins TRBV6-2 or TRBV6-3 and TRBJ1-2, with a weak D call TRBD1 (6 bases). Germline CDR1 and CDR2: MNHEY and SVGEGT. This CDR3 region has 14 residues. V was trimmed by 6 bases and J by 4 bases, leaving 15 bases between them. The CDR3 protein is CASSRQGSRYGYTF. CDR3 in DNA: TGTGCCAGCAGCCGTCAGGGGAGTCGCTATGGCTACACCTTC.

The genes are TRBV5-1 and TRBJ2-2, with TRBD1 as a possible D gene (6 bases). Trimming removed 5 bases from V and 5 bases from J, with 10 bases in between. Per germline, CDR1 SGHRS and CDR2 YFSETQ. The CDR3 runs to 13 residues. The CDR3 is CASREGETGELFF. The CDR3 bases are TGCGCCAGCAGAGAGGGGGAAACCGGGGAGCTGTTTTTT.

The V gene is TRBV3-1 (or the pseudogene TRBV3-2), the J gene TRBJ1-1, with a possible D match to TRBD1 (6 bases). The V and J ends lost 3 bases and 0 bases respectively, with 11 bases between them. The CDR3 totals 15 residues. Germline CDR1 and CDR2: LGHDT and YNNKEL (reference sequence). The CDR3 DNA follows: TGTGCCAGCAGCCAGGTACAGGGCCTGAACACTGAAGCTTTCTTT. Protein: CASSQVQGLNTEAFF.

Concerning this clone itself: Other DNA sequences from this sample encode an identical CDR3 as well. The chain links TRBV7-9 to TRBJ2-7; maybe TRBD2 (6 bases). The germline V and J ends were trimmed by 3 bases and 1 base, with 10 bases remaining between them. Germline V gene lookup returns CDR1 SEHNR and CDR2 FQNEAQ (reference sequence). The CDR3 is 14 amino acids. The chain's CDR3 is CASSFGGSSYEQYF. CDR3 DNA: TGTGCCAGCAGCTTCGGAGGGAGTTCCTACGAGCAGTACTTC.

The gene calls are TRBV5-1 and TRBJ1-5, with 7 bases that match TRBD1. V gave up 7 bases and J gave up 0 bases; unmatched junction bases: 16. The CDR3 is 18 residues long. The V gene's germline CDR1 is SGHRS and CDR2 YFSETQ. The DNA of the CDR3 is TGCGCCAGCGATCTCCCCACAGGGGCGGATTTTAGCAATCAGCCCCAGCATTTT. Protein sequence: CASDLPTGADFSNQPQHF.

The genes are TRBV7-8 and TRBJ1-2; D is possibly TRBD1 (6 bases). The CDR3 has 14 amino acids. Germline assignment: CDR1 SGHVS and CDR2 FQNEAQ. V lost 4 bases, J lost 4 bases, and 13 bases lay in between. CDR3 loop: CASSSRDTSYGYTF. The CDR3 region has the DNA TGTGCCAGCAGCTCCCGGGACACTTCCTATGGCTACACCTTC. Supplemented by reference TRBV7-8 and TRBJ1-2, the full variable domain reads GAGVSQSPRYKVAKRGQDVALRCDPISGHVSLFWYQQALGQGPEFLTYFQNEAQLDKSGLPSDRFFAERPEGSVSTLKIQRTQQEDSAVYLCASSSRDTSYGYTFGSGTRLTVV.

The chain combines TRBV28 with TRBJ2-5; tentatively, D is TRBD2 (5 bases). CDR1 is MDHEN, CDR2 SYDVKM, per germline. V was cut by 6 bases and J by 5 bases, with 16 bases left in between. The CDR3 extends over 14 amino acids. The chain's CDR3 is CASSPLGVRETQYF. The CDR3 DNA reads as TGTGCCAGCAGCCCCCTCGGGGTCCGGGAGACCCAGTACTTC.

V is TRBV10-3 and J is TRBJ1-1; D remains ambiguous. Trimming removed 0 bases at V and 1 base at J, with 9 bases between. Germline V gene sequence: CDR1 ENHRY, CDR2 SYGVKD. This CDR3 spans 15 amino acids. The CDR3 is CAISESIGENTEAFF. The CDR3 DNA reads TGTGCCATCAGTGAGTCGATCGGAGAGAACACTGAAGCTTTCTTT.

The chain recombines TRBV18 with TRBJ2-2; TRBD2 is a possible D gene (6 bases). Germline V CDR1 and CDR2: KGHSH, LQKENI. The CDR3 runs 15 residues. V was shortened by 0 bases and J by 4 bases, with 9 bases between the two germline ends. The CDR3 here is CASSPPFGGTGELFF. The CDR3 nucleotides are TGTGCCAGCTCACCACCTTTCGGGGGCACCGGGGAGCTGTTTTTT.